This T cell receptor beta chain appears in the sequencing data of a study of early T cells in non-severe SARS-CoV-2 infection. Study-level findings and limits: VDJdb matching skewed toward anti-spike CD8 responses, missing private and CD4 specificities.

Individual cDNA molecules received unique molecular identifiers during library preparation. TCRdb redid the calling of the 5' RACE reads with MiXCR, one entry per CDR3 protein. The repertoire holds approximately 27,000 distinct CDR3 sequences, with over 8.5% as singletons. Germline V CDR1 and CDR2: SGHVS, FNYEAQ. CDR3 length equals 15 residues. Ten or more counts support this clonotype. Its antigen remains unknown. An end of the junction does not agree with germline; a read error may underlie this. The sequenced sample consisted of whole blood. The chain recombines TRBV7-6 with TRBJ2-1; 7 bases match TRBD2. This TCR came from an adult who was a healthcare worker with PCR-confirmed SARS-CoV-2 infection or an uninfected control (not recorded which). Here the CDR3 reads CASSLAASSYNEQFF. The DNA for the CDR3 is TGTGCCAGCAGCCTAGCGGCCAGCTCCTACAATGAGCAGTTCTTC. The full variable domain, its missing parts supplied by reference TRBV7-6 and TRBJ2-1, is GAGVSQSPRYKVTKRGQDVALRCDPISGHVSLYWYRQALGQGPEFLTYFNYEAQQDKSGLPNDRFSAERPEGSISTLTIQRTEQRDSAMYRCASSLAASSYNEQFFGPGTRLTVL.